This T cell receptor beta chain was captured by sequencing in a study of human CD8 memory T cell subsets. The authors defined TPEX cells as CCR7+ PD-1+ TIGIT+ early memory CD8+ T cells carrying exhausted-like traits. Preparation of the TCR beta libraries relied on UMI-labeled 5' RACE. TCRdb derives one entry per CDR3 protein from the 5' RACE reads, leaving out DNA. The sample is made up of fewer than 6,500 distinct CDR3 sequences, and the top ten hold about a fifth of it. The CDR3 consists of 14 residues. The germline gives CDR1 SGHRS, CDR2 YFSETQ. This clonotype registers medium-sized by frequency. Input material: CD8+ T cells from PBMCs. The V call is TRBV5-1, the J call TRBJ2-2; the TCRdb D gene call, TRBD1, has no DNA to confirm it. The origin of this receptor is a human donor in good health. CDR3 loop: CASSPPGSTGELFF.